The clone carrying this T cell receptor (beta chain) has more than one count but fewer than ten. As yet, its antigen is unknown. The data belong to a study of T-cell memory formation after mild COVID-19. Study in general: Across donors, TCR clusters were largely donor specific. Overall study findings and caveats: Among clones contracting day 15 to 85, CD4/CD8 was balanced, whereas later expanders leaned CD4+. The study detected some responding clones in pre-infection memory, suggesting cross-reactive memory joined.

CDR1 and CDR2 (germline): LGHNA, YNFKEQ. The CDR3 length is 17 residues. Trimming took off 4 bases at V and 3 bases at J, with 21 bases between the two ends. Constant-segment primers served in 5'RACE that generated TCR alpha and TCR beta cDNA libraries bearing sample barcodes and UMIs. In TCRdb, the 5' RACE reads were re-called with MiXCR into one record per CDR3 protein. The sample lists under 450,000 distinct CDR3 sequences, 20% to 25% occurring once. This chain links TRBV4-2 with TRBJ1-1; the D gene is possibly TRBD1 (6 bases). The receptor's source is a man between 18 and 35 years old who had mild COVID-19 (a few samples of this study predate the infection). Cell type and time point are not known. The sequencing input was PBMCs or a T cell subset sorted from them (not recorded which). DNA for the CDR3: TGTGCCAGCAGCCCGTACGGGGGACGGGGGCGAGACACTGAAGCTTTCTTT. Amino acids: CASSPYGGRGRDTEAFF.